This TCR beta chain is from a study of blood T cell repertoires in COVID-19 (TCRdb year 2020). With respect to the entire study: The collaborator samples originated in the United States, Italy and Spain and spanned the acute and convalescent phases of COVID-19. The material from the prospective study consisted of cDNA or gDNA derived from T cells, B-cell-depleted T cells, or PBMCs. The samples were drawn from two sources: the first 160 participants of the ongoing ImmuneRACE study, and approximately 1,300 subjects contributed by 6 global collaborators. Subjects who had been exposed to COVID-19, were actively infected with it, or had recovered from it provided the deeply sampled blood TCRbeta repertoires that made up the dataset. A de-identified subject ID, COVID-19 status, age in years and sex were almost always included in the sample metadata. The repertoires were released in a freely available public database intended as a resource for research on the immune response to SARS-CoV-2. Where available, HLA class I and class II types were obtained from metadata supplied by the sample provider rather than from assay-based typing.

The trim is 2 bases for V and 1 base for J, with a gap of 9 bases between the germline ends. The CDR3, cysteine through phenylalanine, is 15 amino acids long. The retained sequence is limited to the CDR3, 45 bases, with the frame set at the first base. CDR1 and CDR2, looked up from the germline V gene (reference sequence), are LNHDA and SQIVND. Whole blood was collected in K2EDTA tubes by collaborating institutions according to the institutions' own protocols. For TCRbeta analysis, collaborators shipped samples as frozen whole blood, isolated PBMCs, or DNA extracted from either of those sample types. TCRbeta CDR3 regions were amplified from genomic DNA by means of the immunoSEQ Assay, a bias-controlled multiplex PCR. Concerning the study's data processing: The number of nucleated cells in each sample was estimated by amplification of reference gene primers within the assay. Sequence reads were collapsed and filtered to measure the absolute abundance of every unique TCRbeta CDR3 rearrangement. For each sample, productive Simpson clonality was calculated as the square root of Simpson's diversity index over productive rearrangements. What TCRdb holds here is the immuneACCESS table cut down to in-frame rearrangements. Part of the clones is not present; checked against another copy, under half of the missing clones reflect an unresolved V gene, and the others are unexplained. V, J and clone size were drawn from that table, and D and trimming were deduced from the DNA. A total of some 48,000 clones appear in this sample, 88% of them only once. Jointly, the top ten make up about 2.9% of the sample.

About this clone itself: Its recognized antigen is unknown. Base qualities are not at hand, and no much larger clone is one base apart.

General study outcomes and caveats: Clinical and demographic metadata were provided uncurated, with the amount varying by source and participant.

The rearrangement joined TRBV19 to TRBJ2-1; the D segment cannot be called with confidence. The origin of this receptor is a man aged 50-59 years with active COVID-19. The sequencing sample was made of peripheral blood. The CDR3 region: CASSIIPRSYNEQFF. The DNA is as follows: TGTGCCAGTAGTATAATCCCCCGGTCCTACAATGAGCAGTTCTTC.